The entry that follows covers one T cell receptor (beta chain) sequence. The target antigen is unknown. This record belongs to a study of cytomegalovirus exposure and HLA in healthy donors. Across the study: Of all 400 or so donors who were genotyped, about 80% belonged to the Caucasian-associated ancestry cluster. Overall study findings and caveats: Presence/absence analyses assumed roughly uniform sequencing depth across donors. Within an earlier analysis, most TCR beta V segments proved productive either about 90% or about 30% of the time.

This CDR3 contains 14 residues. Trimming at V came to 5 bases and at J to 5 bases, leaving 5 bases not matched to a gene. Germline V gives CDR1 SNHLY, CDR2 FYNNEI. Primers: 60 Vbeta forward and 13 Jbeta reverse. Assay: immunoSEQ multiplex PCR; the TCRdb copy retains only in-frame clones and omits some. The sample consists of more than 100,000 clones, 76% of them appearing once. The chain combines TRBV2 with TRBJ2-5; TRBD2 matches 10 bases. Sequences were obtained from PBMCs. The receptor was isolated from a woman between 18 and 29 years old in good health and CMV-seropositive. In DNA, the CDR3 is TGTGCCAGCAGTCCGGGACTAGCGACCGAGACCCAGTACTTC. Translated, it gives CASSPGLATETQYF.